Following are 13 T cell receptor beta chains from one sample sequenced in a study of T cell responses to AZD1222 COVID-19 vaccine. Generated by immunoSEQ multiplex PCR, the TCRdb table keeps only in-frame clones and is missing some. Here the sample spans some 150,000 clones, roughly 90% being singletons. Sequenced material: peripheral blood, taken on day 0 of AZD1222 vaccination. These TCRs come from an adult in good health.

This chain joins TRBV6-5 and TRBJ2-1; 8 bases align to TRBD2. The CDR3 contains 13 residues. V lost 7 bases to trimming and J lost 4 bases; unmatched junction nucleotides: 3. Germline V gives CDR1 MNHEY, CDR2 SVGAGI. Here the CDR3 DNA reads TGTGCCAGCACGGGGGGGGATTACAATGAGCAGTTCTTC. Residues: CASTGGDYNEQFF.

The rearrangement links TRBV21-1 to TRBJ1-1; the table's D gene call, TRBD1, was not cross checked with the DNA. TRBV21-1 is described as a pseudogene. The CDR3 consists of 18 residues. The CDR3: CASSTLRDRPTGGTEAFF. CDR3 bases: TGTGCCAGCAGCACTCTCCGGGACAGGCCTACCGGGGGCACTGAAGCTTTCTTT.

The chain links TRBV2 to TRBJ2-7, with D perhaps TRBD1 (7 bases). The germline CDR1 and CDR2 sequences are SNHLY and FYNNEI. The CDR3 extends over 12 amino acids. With 11 bases removed from V and 2 bases from J, the gap between germline ends came to 13 bases. The CDR3: CAGGTATYEQYF. DNA for the CDR3: TGTGCCGGGGGGACAGCCACCTACGAGCAGTACTTC.

The genes are TRBV29-1 and TRBJ2-5; 7 nucleotides agree with TRBD2. Trimming removed 4 bases from V and 4 bases from J; junction bases left unmatched: 3. CDR3 size: 12 residues. The germline V gene encodes CDR1 SQVTM and CDR2 ANQGSEA. Written as DNA, the CDR3 is TGCAGCGTTGTAATAGCGGGAGAGACCCAGTACTTC. It encodes CSVVIAGETQYF. The full variable domain, its missing parts supplied by reference TRBV29-1 and TRBJ2-5, is SAVISQKPSRDICQRGTSLTIQCQVDSQVTMMFWYRQQPGQSLTLIATANQGSEATYESGFVIDKFPISRPNLTFSTLTVSNMSPEDSSIYLCSVVIAGETQYFGPGTRLLVL.

V is TRBV5-1 and J is TRBJ1-6, with D hard to call. From germline, CDR1 is SGHRS and CDR2 YFSETQ. The germline V and J ends were trimmed by 4 bases and 1 base, with 15 bases remaining between them. The CDR3 totals 17 residues. The CDR3 is CASSPQDPSSYNSPLHF. CDR3 DNA sequence: TGCGCCAGCAGCCCCCAGGACCCCAGTTCCTATAATTCACCCCTCCACTTT.

The chain employs TRBV7-8 and TRBJ1-5, with 9 bases identical to TRBD1. Looked up from germline, CDR1 is SGHVS and CDR2 is FQNEAQ. Trimming at V came to 5 bases and at J to 4 bases, leaving 9 bases not matched to a gene. The CDR3 spans 16 residues. The CDR3 DNA reads TGTGCCAGCAGCGCAACAGGGGGCGCGTTGAATCAGCCCCAGCATTTT. As protein: CASSATGGALNQPQHF. The full variable domain, with the rest looked up from reference TRBV7-8 and TRBJ1-5, is GAGVSQSPRYKVAKRGQDVALRCDPISGHVSLFWYQQALGQGPEFLTYFQNEAQLDKSGLPSDRFFAERPEGSVSTLKIQRTQQEDSAVYLCASSATGGALNQPQHFGDGTRLSIL.

The rearrangement links TRBV5-1 to TRBJ2-5; D is perhaps TRBD1 or TRBD2 (7 bases each). The V end was cut by 3 bases, the J end by 3 bases, with 18 bases between. The germline V gene has CDR1 SGHRS and CDR2 YFSETQ. The CDR3 length is 16 residues. CDR3 bases: TGCGCCAGCAGCTCCAGCAGGGGGAGGGCCGAAGAGACCCAGTACTTC. It translates to CASSSSRGRAEETQYF.

The chain links TRBV4-1 to TRBJ2-7; 7 positions agree with TRBD1. CDR3 length: 15 amino acids. CDR1 and CDR2 (germline): MGHRA, YSYEKL. V shed 0 bases, J shed 2 bases, and the junction held 4 bases outside the gene matches. DNA of the CDR3: TGCGCCAGCAGCCAAGAGGACAGGCCTACCTACGAGCAGTACTTC. Protein sequence: CASSQEDRPTYEQYF.

The rearrangement uses TRBV18 and TRBJ1-1; D possibly corresponds to TRBD1 (6 bases). V lost 2 bases and J 6 bases, leaving 16 bases between the germline ends. This CDR3 is 15 amino acids long. In germline, CDR1 is KGHSH, CDR2 LQKENI. The CDR3 spells CASSPKNRVSAEAFF. The CDR3 region has the DNA TGTGCCAGCTCACCAAAAAACAGGGTGAGCGCTGAAGCTTTCTTT.

The chain couples TRBV28 to TRBJ2-7, with unresolved D. Deletions cut 3 bases from V and 2 bases from J, with 17 bases between. The CDR3 runs 16 residues. The germline CDR1 and CDR2 sequences are MDHEN and SYDVKM. This CDR3 reads CASSFTPLKLTYEQYF. In nucleotides, the CDR3 is TGTGCCAGCAGTTTCACGCCGTTGAAGTTAACCTACGAGCAGTACTTC.

The chain carries TRBV2 and TRBJ2-2; 7 nucleotides align to TRBD2. The CDR3 is 16 amino acids. The germline V gene has CDR1 SNHLY and CDR2 FYNNEI. Unmatched junction bases numbered 8, after V lost 7 bases and J lost 0 bases. This CDR3 reads CASIRGAGTNTGELFF. DNA of the CDR3: TGTGCCAGCATTAGAGGAGCGGGGACGAACACCGGGGAGCTGTTTTTT.

This chain joins TRBV19 and TRBJ2-1; 10 nucleotides agree with TRBD2. The CDR3 runs to 13 residues. The V gene's germline CDR1 is LNHDA and CDR2 SQIVND (reference sequence). J was trimmed by 10 bases and V by 2 bases; bases with no gene match: 2. The CDR3 protein is CASSITSGDEQFF. CDR3 nucleotides: TGTGCCAGTAGTATAACTAGCGGGGACGAGCAGTTCTTC.

The chain recombines TRBV2 with TRBJ1-5; 9 bases fit TRBD1. The CDR3 length is 14 residues. V gave up 7 bases and J gave up 4 bases; unmatched junction bases: 5. Germline V CDR1 and CDR2: SNHLY, FYNNEI. CDR3 in DNA: TGTGCCAGCACCCGGACAGGGGATAATCAGCCCCAGCATTTT. Translation gives CASTRTGDNQPQHF. The whole variable domain, remainder taken from reference TRBV2 and TRBJ1-5, is EPEVTQTPSHQVTQMGQEVILRCVPISNHLYFYWYRQILGQKVEFLVSFYNNEISEKSEIFDDQFSVERPDGSNFTLKIRSTKLEDSAMYFCASTRTGDNQPQHFGDGTRLSIL.